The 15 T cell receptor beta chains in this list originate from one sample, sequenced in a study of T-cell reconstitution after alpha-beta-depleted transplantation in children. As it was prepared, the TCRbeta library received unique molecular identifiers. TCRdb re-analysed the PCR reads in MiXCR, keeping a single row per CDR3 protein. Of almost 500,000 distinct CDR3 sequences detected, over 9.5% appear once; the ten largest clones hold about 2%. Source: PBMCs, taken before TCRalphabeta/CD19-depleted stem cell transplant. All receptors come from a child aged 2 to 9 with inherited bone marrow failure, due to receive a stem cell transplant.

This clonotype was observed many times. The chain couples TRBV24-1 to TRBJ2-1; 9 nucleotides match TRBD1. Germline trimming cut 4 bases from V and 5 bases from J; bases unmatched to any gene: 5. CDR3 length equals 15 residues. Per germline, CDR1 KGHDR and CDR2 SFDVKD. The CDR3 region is CATSDPGTGHNEQFF. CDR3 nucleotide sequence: TGTGCCACCAGTGACCCCGGGACAGGGCACAATGAGCAGTTCTTC.

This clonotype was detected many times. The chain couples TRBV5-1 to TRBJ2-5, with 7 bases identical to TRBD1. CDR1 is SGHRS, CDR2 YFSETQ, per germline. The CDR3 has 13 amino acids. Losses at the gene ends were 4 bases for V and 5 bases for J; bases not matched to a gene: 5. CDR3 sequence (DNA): TGCGCCAGCAGCAGGGGACAGTTGGAGACCCAGTACTTC. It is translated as CASSRGQLETQYF.

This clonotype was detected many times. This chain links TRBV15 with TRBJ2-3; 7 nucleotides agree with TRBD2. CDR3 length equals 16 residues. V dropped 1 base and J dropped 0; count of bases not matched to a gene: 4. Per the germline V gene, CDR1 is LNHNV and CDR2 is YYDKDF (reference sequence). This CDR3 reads CATSRGLAASTDTQYF. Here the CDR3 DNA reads TGTGCCACCAGCAGAGGACTAGCAGCTAGCACAGATACGCAGTATTTT.

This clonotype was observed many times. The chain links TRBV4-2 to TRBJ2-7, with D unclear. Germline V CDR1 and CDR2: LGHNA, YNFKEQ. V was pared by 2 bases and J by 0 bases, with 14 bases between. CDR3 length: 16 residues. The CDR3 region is CASSQSSHPGSYEQYF. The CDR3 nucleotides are TGTGCCAGCAGCCAATCCTCTCATCCGGGCTCCTACGAGCAGTACTTC.

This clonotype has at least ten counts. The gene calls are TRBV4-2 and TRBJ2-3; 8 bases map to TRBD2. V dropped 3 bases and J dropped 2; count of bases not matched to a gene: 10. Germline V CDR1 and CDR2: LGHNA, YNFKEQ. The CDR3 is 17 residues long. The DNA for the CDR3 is TGTGCCAGCAGCCACCTGACTAGCGACATCTTCACAGATACGCAGTATTTT. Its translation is CASSHLTSDIFTDTQYF.

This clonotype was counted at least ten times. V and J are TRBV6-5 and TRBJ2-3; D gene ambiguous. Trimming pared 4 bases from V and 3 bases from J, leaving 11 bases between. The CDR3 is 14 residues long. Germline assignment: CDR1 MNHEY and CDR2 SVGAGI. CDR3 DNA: TGTGCCAGCAGTTCTGGCGGCCCGACAGATACGCAGTATTTT. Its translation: CASSSGGPTDTQYF.

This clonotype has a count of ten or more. CDR3: CASLSRETQYF. CDR3 bases: TGTGCCAGCCTGTCCCGGGAGACCCAGTACTTC. The J gene is TRBJ2-5, the V gene TRBV28; D not certain. Trimming removed 8 bases from V and 5 bases from J, with 9 bases in between. Per germline, CDR1 MDHEN and CDR2 SYDVKM. The CDR3 has 11 residues.

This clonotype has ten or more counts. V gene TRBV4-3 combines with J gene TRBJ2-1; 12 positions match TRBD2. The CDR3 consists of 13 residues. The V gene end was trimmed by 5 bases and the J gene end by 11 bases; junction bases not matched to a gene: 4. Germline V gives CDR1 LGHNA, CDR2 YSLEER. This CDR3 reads CASSYGTSGQQFF. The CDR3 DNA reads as TGCGCCAGCAGCTATGGGACTAGCGGGCAGCAGTTCTTC.

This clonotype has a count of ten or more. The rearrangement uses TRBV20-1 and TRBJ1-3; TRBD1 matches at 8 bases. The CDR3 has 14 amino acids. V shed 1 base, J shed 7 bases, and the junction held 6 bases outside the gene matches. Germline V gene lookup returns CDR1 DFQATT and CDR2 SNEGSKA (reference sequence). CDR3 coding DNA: TGCAGTGCTAGAGCGAGGACAGGGACTAACACCATATATTTT. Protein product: CSARARTGTNTIYF.

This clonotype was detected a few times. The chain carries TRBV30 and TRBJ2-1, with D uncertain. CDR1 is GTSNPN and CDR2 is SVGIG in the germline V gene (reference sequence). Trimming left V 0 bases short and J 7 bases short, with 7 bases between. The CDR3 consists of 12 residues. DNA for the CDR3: TGTGCCTGGAGTGTGACTCGGAATGAGCAGTTCTTC. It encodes CAWSVTRNEQFF.

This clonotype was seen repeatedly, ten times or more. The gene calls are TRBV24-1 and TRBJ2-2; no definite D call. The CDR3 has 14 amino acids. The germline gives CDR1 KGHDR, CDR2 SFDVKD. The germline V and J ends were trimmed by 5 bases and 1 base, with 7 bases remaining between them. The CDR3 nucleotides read TGTGCCACCAGTGCCGCTGGGAACACCGGGGAGCTGTTTTTT. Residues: CATSAAGNTGELFF.

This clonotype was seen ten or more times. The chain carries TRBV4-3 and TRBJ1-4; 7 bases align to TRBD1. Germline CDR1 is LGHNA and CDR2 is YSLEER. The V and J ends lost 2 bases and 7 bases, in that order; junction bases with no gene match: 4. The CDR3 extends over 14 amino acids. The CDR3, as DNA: TGCGCCAGCAGCCAACGGGACAGAGCTGAAAAACTGTTTTTT. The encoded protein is CASSQRDRAEKLFF.

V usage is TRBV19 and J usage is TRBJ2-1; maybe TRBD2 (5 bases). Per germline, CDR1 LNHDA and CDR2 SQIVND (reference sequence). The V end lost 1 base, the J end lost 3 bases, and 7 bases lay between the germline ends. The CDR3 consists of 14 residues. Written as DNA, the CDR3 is TGTGCCAGTAGTATAGCCGGGAACTACAATGAGCAGTTCTTC. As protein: CASSIAGNYNEQFF.

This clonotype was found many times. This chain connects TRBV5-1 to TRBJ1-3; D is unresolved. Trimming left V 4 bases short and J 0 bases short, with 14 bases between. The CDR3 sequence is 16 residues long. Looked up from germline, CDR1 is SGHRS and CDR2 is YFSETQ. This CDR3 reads CASSPGGSISGNTIYF. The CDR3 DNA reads TGCGCCAGCAGCCCGGGAGGCAGTATCTCTGGAAACACCATATATTTT.

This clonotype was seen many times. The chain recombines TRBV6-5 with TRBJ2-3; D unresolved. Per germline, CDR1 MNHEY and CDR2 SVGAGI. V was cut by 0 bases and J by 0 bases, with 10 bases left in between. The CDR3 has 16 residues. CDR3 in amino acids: CASSYSKSESTDTQYF. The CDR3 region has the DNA TGTGCCAGCAGTTACTCGAAGTCAGAGAGCACAGATACGCAGTATTTT.